The clone carrying this T cell receptor (beta chain) was recorded only once. The sample originates from a study of blood T cell repertoires in COVID-19. Study at large: Sites in the United States, Italy and Spain provided acute and convalescent COVID-19 samples. PBMCs, B-cell-depleted T cells, or T cells were the source of the cDNA or gDNA that made up the material.

The assay was immunoSEQ multiplex PCR, and TCRdb's table has in-frame clones only and misses some. There are nearly 200,000 clones in the sample; roughly 84% occur only once, and roughly a fifth lies in the top ten. V shed 1 base, J shed 1 base, and the junction held 5 bases outside the gene matches. The CDR3 consists of 16 residues. Germline V gives CDR1 MNHEY, CDR2 SVGAGI. The origin of this receptor is a human donor in a cohort sampled during active COVID-19. Sequencing used peripheral blood. The J gene is TRBJ1-1, the V gene TRBV6-5, with 8 bases aligning to TRBD1. CDR3: CASSYYLGTGNTEAFF. CDR3 in DNA: TGTGCCAGCAGTTACTACCTTGGGACAGGGAACACTGAAGCTTTCTTT.